The T cell receptor (beta chain) described here comes from a study of blood T cell repertoires in COVID-19. Turning to the study itself: Acute and convalescent COVID-19 specimens originated in the United States, Italy and Spain. PBMCs, B-cell-depleted T cells, or T cells provided the cDNA or gDNA that made up the material.

This clone was seen a few times. Original handling: Reference gene primer amplification yielded estimated nucleated cell counts. Here immunoSEQ multiplex PCR was the method, and the copy in TCRdb shows in-frame clones only, minus some. D and trimming were read from the DNA, whereas the V and J calls and clone size are those reported in that table. The data hold 200,000 to 300,000 clones, with around 84% observed a single time. The receptor's source is a woman between 18 and 30 years old with acute or convalescent COVID-19. The sample consisted of peripheral blood.

CDR3: CASSLQGTPNYGYTF. The CDR3 coding sequence is TGTGCCAGCAGCTTACAGGGTACTCCTAACTATGGCTACACCTTC. The rearrangement uses TRBV7-2 and TRBJ1-2; tentative D call: TRBD1 (5 bases). The V end lost 2 bases, the J end lost 0 bases, and 10 bases lay between the germline ends. This CDR3 has 15 amino acids. CDR1 and CDR2 from the germline V gene are SGHTA and FQGNSA.